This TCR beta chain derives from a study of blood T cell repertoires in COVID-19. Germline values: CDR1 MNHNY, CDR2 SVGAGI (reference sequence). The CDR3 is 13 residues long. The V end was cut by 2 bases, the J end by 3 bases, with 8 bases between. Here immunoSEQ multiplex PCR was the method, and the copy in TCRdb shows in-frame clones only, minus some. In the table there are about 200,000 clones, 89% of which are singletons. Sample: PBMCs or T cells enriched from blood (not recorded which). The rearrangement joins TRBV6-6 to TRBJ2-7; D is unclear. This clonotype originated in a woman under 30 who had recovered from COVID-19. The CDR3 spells CASSYGNDYEQYF. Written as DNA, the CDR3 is TGTGCCAGCAGTTACGGCAACGACTACGAGCAGTACTTC.